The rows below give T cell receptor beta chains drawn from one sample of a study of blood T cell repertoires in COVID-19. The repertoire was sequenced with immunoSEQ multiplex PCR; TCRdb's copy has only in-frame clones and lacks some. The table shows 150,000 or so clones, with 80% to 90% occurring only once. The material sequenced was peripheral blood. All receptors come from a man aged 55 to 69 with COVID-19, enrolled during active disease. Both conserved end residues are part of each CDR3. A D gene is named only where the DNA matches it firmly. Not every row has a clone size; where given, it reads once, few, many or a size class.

cdr3_nt: TGTGCCAGCAGCCGCGTAGGGGCCCAAGAGACCCAGTACTTC
cdr3_aa: CASSRVGAQETQYF
j_call: TRBJ2-5
clone_size: once
d_call: -
v_call: TRBV7-6

cdr3_nt: TGTGCCAGCAGTGACCCGGTTTCGCGGGGCTACACCTTC
cdr3_aa: CASSDPVSRGYTF
j_call: TRBJ1-2
clone_size: -
d_call: -
v_call: TRBV6-4

cdr3_nt: TGTGCCAGCAGCAGGGACAGGGGATCCGGGGAGCTGTTTTTT
cdr3_aa: CASSRDRGSGELFF
j_call: TRBJ2-2
clone_size: -
d_call: TRBD1
v_call: TRBV11-3

cdr3_nt: TGTGCCAGCGCAATTGCAGGGGGGTTCGCTGAAGCTTTCTTT
cdr3_aa: CASAIAGGFAEAFF
j_call: TRBJ1-1
clone_size: -
d_call: TRBD1
v_call: TRBV5-4

cdr3_nt: TGTGCCAGCAGCTTTGAGGGTAGCGATGGCACCGGGGAGCTGTTTTTT
cdr3_aa: CASSFEGSDGTGELFF
j_call: TRBJ2-2
clone_size: -
d_call: -
v_call: TRBV12-1

cdr3_nt: TGTGCCAGTGCGGCAGGCAATCAGCCCCAGCATTTT
cdr3_aa: CASAAGNQPQHF
j_call: TRBJ1-5
clone_size: -
d_call: -
v_call: TRBV6-5

cdr3_nt: TGTGCCAGCAGTTACCCGGGACAGGGCTACGAGCAGTACTTC
cdr3_aa: CASSYPGQGYEQYF
j_call: TRBJ2-7
clone_size: -
d_call: TRBD1
v_call: TRBV2

cdr3_nt: TGTGCCAGCAGCTTAGGCGGGAATCCCTCCTACGAGCAGTACTTC
cdr3_aa: CASSLGGNPSYEQYF
j_call: TRBJ2-7
clone_size: -
d_call: -
v_call: TRBV11-2

cdr3_nt: TGTGCCAGCAGCCCTGGAGTCAACTATGGCTACACCTTC
cdr3_aa: CASSPGVNYGYTF
j_call: TRBJ1-2
clone_size: -
d_call: -
v_call: TRBV6-6

cdr3_nt: TGTGCCAGCAGCGACGGGTCTTCGAACCATGAGCAGTTCTTC
cdr3_aa: CASSDGSSNHEQFF
j_call: TRBJ2-1
clone_size: -
d_call: -
v_call: TRBV7-8

cdr3_nt: TGTGCCAGCTCACCGGGGGGAGGCGGGACTGAAGCTTTCTTT
cdr3_aa: CASSPGGGGTEAFF
j_call: TRBJ1-1
clone_size: -
d_call: -
v_call: TRBV18

cdr3_nt: TGCGCCAGCAGCTTGGCCGCGAGGTCTGGCTACACCTTC
cdr3_aa: CASSLAARSGYTF
j_call: TRBJ1-2
clone_size: -
d_call: -
v_call: TRBV5-1

cdr3_nt: TGTGCCAGCAGCTTAATACAGGGGGCCCGAAATGAGCAGTTCTTC
cdr3_aa: CASSLIQGARNEQFF
j_call: TRBJ2-1
clone_size: once
d_call: TRBD1
v_call: TRBV7-2

cdr3_nt: TGTGCCAGCAGAGCCGCAGGGACAGATCTTGGCTACACCTTC
cdr3_aa: CASRAAGTDLGYTF
j_call: TRBJ1-2
clone_size: -
d_call: TRBD1
v_call: TRBV7-9

cdr3_nt: TGTGCCAGCAGCTTAACAGGGGTTACTAACTATGGCTACACCTTC
cdr3_aa: CASSLTGVTNYGYTF
j_call: TRBJ1-2
clone_size: -
d_call: TRBD1
v_call: TRBV5-4

cdr3_nt: TGTGCCAGCAGATTGACAGGGGCCAGCACAGATACGCAGTATTTT
cdr3_aa: CASRLTGASTDTQYF
j_call: TRBJ2-3
clone_size: -
d_call: TRBD1
v_call: TRBV27

cdr3_nt: TGTGCCAGCAGCCCGAAATGGGACAGGGGAGATGAAAAACTGTTTTTT
cdr3_aa: CASSPKWDRGDEKLFF
j_call: TRBJ1-4
clone_size: -
d_call: TRBD1
v_call: TRBV5-6

cdr3_nt: TGTGCCACCAGTGAACCGGACAGGGAAAATGAGCAGTTCTTC
cdr3_aa: CATSEPDRENEQFF
j_call: TRBJ2-1
clone_size: -
d_call: TRBD1
v_call: TRBV24-1

cdr3_nt: TGTGCCACCAGTGAGGACACAGGGATAGATGGCTACACCTTC
cdr3_aa: CATSEDTGIDGYTF
j_call: TRBJ1-2
clone_size: -
d_call: -
v_call: TRBV24-1

cdr3_nt: TGTGCCAGCTGGGGACTAGCGGGGGGCGGGTACAATGAGCAGTTCTTC
cdr3_aa: CASWGLAGGGYNEQFF
j_call: TRBJ2-1
clone_size: -
d_call: TRBD2
v_call: TRBV2

cdr3_nt: TGTGCCAGCAGCCCATGGACAGTAACTGACGAGCAGTACTTC
cdr3_aa: CASSPWTVTDEQYF
j_call: TRBJ2-7
clone_size: -
d_call: -
v_call: TRBV7-2

cdr3_nt: TGTGCCAGCAGACCCGCTTCCACCGGGACAGGGGTCGGGGATACGCAGTATTTT
cdr3_aa: CASRPASTGTGVGDTQYF
j_call: TRBJ2-3
clone_size: -
d_call: TRBD1
v_call: TRBV28

cdr3_nt: TGTGCCAGCAGTGTTCCAGCTAGTGGAAACACCATATATTTT
cdr3_aa: CASSVPASGNTIYF
j_call: TRBJ1-3
clone_size: -
d_call: -
v_call: TRBV2

cdr3_nt: TGCGCCAGCAGCTTGGCCTTAGGACAGGGTCGGGGCCCCAGTAATGAAAAACTGTTTTTT
cdr3_aa: CASSLALGQGRGPSNEKLFF
j_call: TRBJ1-4
clone_size: -
d_call: TRBD1
v_call: TRBV5-1

cdr3_nt: TGTGCCAGCAGTAAGGGCGGGAGCACTGAAGCTTTCTTT
cdr3_aa: CASSKGGSTEAFF
j_call: TRBJ1-1
clone_size: -
d_call: -
v_call: TRBV9

cdr3_nt: TGTGCCAGCAGCCAAGGACACAGGGCTGGAAACACCATATATTTT
cdr3_aa: CASSQGHRAGNTIYF
j_call: TRBJ1-3
clone_size: -
d_call: -
v_call: TRBV3-1/TRBV3-2

cdr3_nt: TGCGCCAGCAGCCAGGTTCGCCTAGTTAAATACAATGAGCAGTTCTTC
cdr3_aa: CASSQVRLVKYNEQFF
j_call: TRBJ2-1
clone_size: once
d_call: -
v_call: TRBV4-1

cdr3_nt: TGCGCCAGCAGCTTGGTCCGACAGCAGAACACTGAAGCTTTCTTT
cdr3_aa: CASSLVRQQNTEAFF
j_call: TRBJ1-1
clone_size: -
d_call: -
v_call: TRBV5-1

cdr3_nt: TGTGCCAGCAGCTTAGGGACAGAGAATTCACCCCTCCACTTT
cdr3_aa: CASSLGTENSPLHF
j_call: TRBJ1-6
clone_size: -
d_call: -
v_call: TRBV7-9

cdr3_nt: TGTGCCAGCAGCTCTTCGGCAGGGACTGGAAACACCATATATTTT
cdr3_aa: CASSSSAGTGNTIYF
j_call: TRBJ1-3
clone_size: once
d_call: -
v_call: TRBV5-4